This T cell receptor (beta chain) was observed in a study of blood T cell repertoires in COVID-19. As for the study in general: The study drew acute and convalescent COVID-19 samples from the United States, Italy and Spain. The analysed material was cDNA or gDNA that came from T cells, B-cell-depleted T cells, or PBMCs.

CDR1 LGHDT and CDR2 YNNKEL come from the germline V gene (reference sequence). This CDR3 contains 14 residues. V dropped 1 base and J dropped 1 base, with 7 bases sitting between them. Study members were between roughly 18 and 89 years old and lived in approximately 25 US regions. The sample holds a few counts of this clone. Method: immunoSEQ multiplex PCR; TCRdb's copy keeps in-frame clones and lacks some. This sample has more than 400,000 clones; approximately 86% occur once, and the top ten carry roughly 0.72%. The sample was PBMCs or T cells enriched from blood (not recorded which). The sequence was obtained from a woman younger than 35 who had recovered from COVID-19. The chain is built from TRBV3-1 (or the pseudogene TRBV3-2) and TRBJ1-1; the D is unclear. CDR3 loop: CASSQGLANTEAFF. The CDR3 nucleotides are TGTGCCAGCAGCCAAGGGTTGGCGAACACTGAAGCTTTCTTT.